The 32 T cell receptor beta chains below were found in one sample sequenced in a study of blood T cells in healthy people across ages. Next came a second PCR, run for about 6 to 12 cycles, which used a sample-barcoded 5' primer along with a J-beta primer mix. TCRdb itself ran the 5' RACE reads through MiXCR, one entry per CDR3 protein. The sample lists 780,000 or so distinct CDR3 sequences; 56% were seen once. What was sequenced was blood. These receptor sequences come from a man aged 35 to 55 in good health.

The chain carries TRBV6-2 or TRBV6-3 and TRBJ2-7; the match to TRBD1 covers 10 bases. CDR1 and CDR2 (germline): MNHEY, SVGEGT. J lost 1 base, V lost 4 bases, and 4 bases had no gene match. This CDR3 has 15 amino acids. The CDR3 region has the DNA TGTGCCAGCAGTTGGGGACAGGGGCTTTCCTACGAGCAGTACTTC. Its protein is CASSWGQGLSYEQYF.

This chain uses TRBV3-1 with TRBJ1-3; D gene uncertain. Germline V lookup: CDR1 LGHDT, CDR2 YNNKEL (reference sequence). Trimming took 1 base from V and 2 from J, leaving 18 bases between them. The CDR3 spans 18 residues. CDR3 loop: CASSQAAGEREPGNTIYF. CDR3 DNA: TGTGCCAGCAGCCAAGCTGCCGGGGAACGAGAGCCTGGAAACACCATATATTTT. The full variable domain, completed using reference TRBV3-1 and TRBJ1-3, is DTAVSQTPKYLVTQMGNDKSIKCEQNLGHDTMYWYKQDSKKFLKIMFSYNNKELIINETVPNRFSPKSPDKAHLNLHINSLELGDSAVYFCASSQAAGEREPGNTIYFGEGSWLTVV.

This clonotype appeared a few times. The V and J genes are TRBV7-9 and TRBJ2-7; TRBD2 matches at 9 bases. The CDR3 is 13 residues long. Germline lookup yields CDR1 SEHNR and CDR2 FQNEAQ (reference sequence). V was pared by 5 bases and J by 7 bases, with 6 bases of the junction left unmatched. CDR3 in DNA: TGTGCCAGCAGCGCCGCTCTAGCGGGAGAGCAGTACTTC. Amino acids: CASSAALAGEQYF.

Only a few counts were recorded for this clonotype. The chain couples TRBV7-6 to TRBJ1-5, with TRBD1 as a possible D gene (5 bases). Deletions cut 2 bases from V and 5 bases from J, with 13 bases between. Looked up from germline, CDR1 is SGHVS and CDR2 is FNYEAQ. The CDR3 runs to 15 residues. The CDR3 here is CASSLNPGGYQPQHF. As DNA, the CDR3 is TGTGCCAGCAGCTTAAACCCCGGGGGATATCAGCCCCAGCATTTT.

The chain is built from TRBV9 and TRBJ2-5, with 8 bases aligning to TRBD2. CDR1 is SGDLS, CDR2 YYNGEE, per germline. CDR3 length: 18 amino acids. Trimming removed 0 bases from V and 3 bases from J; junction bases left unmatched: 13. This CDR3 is CASSVVQAGDLREETQYF. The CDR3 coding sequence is TGTGCCAGCAGCGTAGTTCAAGCGGGGGACCTTCGCGAAGAGACCCAGTACTTC.

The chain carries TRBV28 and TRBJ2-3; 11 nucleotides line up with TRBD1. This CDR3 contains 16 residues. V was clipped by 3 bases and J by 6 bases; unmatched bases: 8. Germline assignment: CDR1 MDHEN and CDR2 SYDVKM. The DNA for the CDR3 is TGTGCCAGCAGTTTGGGGACAGGGGGGGTTGCCGATACGCAGTATTTT. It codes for CASSLGTGGVADTQYF.

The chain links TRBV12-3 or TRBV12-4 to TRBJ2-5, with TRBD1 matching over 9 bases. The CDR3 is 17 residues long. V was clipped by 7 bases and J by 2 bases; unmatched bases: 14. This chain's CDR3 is CASTIESRTGEQETQYF. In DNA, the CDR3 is TGTGCCAGCACCATAGAATCTCGGACAGGGGAACAAGAGACCCAGTACTTC.

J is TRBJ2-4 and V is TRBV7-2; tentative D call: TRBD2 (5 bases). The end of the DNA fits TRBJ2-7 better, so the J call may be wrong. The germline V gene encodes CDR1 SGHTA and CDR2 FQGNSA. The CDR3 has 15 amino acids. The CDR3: CASSPLSRAGYEQYF. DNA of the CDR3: TGTGCCAGCAGCCCTCTCTCGCGGGCAGGATACGAGCAGTACTTC.

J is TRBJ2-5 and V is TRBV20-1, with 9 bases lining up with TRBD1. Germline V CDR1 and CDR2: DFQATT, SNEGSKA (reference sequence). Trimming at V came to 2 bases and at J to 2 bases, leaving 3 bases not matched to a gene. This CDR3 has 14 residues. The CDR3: CSARKGQGQETQYF. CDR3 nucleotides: TGCAGTGCTAGAAAGGGACAGGGTCAAGAGACCCAGTACTTC.

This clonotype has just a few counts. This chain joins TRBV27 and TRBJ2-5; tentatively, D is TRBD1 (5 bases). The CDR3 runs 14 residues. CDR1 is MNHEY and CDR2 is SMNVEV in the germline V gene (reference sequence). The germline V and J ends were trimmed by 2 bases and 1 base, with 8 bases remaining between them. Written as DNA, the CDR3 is TGTGCCAGCAGTTTACGACAGTTCCAAGAGACCCAGTACTTC. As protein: CASSLRQFQETQYF.

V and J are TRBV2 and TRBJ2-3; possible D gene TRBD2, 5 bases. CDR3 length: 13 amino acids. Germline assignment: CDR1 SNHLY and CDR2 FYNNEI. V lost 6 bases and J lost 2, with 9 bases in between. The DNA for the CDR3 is TGTGCCAGCAGCCAACTAGTCACAGATACGCAGTATTTT. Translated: CASSQLVTDTQYF. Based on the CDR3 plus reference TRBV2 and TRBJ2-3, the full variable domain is EPEVTQTPSHQVTQMGQEVILRCVPISNHLYFYWYRQILGQKVEFLVSFYNNEISEKSEIFDDQFSVERPDGSNFTLKIRSTKLEDSAMYFCASSQLVTDTQYFGPGTRLTVL.

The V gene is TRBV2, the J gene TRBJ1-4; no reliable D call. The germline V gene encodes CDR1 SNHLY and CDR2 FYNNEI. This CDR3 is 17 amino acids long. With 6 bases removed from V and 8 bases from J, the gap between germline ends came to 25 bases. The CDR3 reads CASRATQTGDKAEKLFF. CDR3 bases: TGTGCCAGCAGAGCCACACAGACGGGCGACAAAGCCGAAAAACTGTTTTTT.

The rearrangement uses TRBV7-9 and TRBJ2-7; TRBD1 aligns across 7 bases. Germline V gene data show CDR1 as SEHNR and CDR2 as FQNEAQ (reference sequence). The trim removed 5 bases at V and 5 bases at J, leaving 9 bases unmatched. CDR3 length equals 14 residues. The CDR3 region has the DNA TGTGCCAGCAGCAAAACCCGCGACAGGGACGAGCAGTACTTC. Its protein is CASSKTRDRDEQYF.

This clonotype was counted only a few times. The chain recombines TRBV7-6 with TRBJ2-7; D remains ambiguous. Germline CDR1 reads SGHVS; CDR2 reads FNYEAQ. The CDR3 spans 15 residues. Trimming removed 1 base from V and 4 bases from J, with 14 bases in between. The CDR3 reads CASSLERTPGYEQYF. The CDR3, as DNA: TGTGCCAGCAGCTTAGAAAGAACCCCAGGATACGAGCAGTACTTC.

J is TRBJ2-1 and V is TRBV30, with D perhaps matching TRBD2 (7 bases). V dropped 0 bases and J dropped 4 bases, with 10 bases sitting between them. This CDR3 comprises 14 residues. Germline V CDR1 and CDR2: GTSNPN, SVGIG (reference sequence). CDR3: CAWSVKGGYNEQFF. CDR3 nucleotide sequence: TGTGCCTGGAGTGTAAAGGGGGGGTACAATGAGCAGTTCTTC.

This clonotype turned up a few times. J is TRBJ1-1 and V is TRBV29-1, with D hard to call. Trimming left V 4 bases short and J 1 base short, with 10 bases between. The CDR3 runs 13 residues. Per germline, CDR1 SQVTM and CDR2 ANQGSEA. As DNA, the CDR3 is TGCAGCGTTGGCTCCTTGGGGAACACTGAAGCTTTCTTT. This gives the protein CSVGSLGNTEAFF.

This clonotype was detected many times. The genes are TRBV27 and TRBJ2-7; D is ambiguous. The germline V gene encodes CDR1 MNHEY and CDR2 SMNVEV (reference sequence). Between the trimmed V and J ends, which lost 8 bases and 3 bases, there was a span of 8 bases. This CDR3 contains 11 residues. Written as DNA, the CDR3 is TGTGCCAGCCGCCGTGGCTACGAGCAGTACTTC. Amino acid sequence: CASRRGYEQYF.

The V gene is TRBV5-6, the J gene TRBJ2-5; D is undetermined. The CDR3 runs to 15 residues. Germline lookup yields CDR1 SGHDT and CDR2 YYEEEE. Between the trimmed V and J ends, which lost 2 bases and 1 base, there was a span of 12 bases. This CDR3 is CASSFLRDFQETQYF. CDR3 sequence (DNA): TGTGCCAGCAGCTTCTTAAGAGACTTCCAAGAGACCCAGTACTTC.

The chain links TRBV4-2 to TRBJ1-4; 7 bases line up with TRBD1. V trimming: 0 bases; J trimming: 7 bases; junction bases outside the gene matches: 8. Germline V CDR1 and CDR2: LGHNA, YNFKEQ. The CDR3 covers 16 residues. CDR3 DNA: TGTGCCAGCAGCCAAGATTCGGCAGGGGGGTCTGAAAAACTGTTTTTT. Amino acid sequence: CASSQDSAGGSEKLFF.

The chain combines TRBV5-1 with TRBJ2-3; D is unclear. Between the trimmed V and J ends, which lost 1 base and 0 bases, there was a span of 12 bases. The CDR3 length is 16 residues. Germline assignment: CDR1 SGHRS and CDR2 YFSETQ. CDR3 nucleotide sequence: TGCGCCAGCAGCTTGCTCGGCCGTACTAGCACAGATACGCAGTATTTT. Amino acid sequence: CASSLLGRTSTDTQYF. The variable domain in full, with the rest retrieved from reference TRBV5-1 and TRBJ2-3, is KAGVTQTPRYLIKTRGQQVTLSCSPISGHRSVSWYQQTPGQGLQFLFEYFSETQRNKGNFPGRFSGRQFSNSRSEMNVSTLELGDSALYLCASSLLGRTSTDTQYFGPGTRLTVL.

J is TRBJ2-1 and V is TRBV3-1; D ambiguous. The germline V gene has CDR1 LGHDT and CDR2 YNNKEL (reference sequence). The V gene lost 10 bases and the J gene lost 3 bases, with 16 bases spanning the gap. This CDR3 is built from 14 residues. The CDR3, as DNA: TGTGCCATCAGTCGGCTCCACCTCTACAATGAGCAGTTCTTC. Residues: CAISRLHLYNEQFF.

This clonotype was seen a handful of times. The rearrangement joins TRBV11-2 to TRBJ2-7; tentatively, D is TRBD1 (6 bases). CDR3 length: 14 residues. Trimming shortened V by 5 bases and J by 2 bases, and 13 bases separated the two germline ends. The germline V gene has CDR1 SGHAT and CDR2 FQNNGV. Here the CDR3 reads CASSERTETYEQYF. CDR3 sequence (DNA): TGTGCCAGCAGCGAAAGGACAGAGACCTACGAGCAGTACTTC.

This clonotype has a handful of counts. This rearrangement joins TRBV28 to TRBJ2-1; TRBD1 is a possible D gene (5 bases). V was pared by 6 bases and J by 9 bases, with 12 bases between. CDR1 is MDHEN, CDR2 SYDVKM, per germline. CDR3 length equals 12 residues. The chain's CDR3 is CASSPRVSEQFF. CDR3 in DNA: TGTGCCAGCAGCCCCAGGGTCTCTGAGCAGTTCTTC.

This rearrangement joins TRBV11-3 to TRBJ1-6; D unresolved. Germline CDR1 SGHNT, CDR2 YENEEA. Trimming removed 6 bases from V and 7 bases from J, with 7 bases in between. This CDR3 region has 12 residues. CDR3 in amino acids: CASREVNSPLHF. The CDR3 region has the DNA TGTGCCAGCAGGGAGGTCAATTCACCCCTCCACTTT.

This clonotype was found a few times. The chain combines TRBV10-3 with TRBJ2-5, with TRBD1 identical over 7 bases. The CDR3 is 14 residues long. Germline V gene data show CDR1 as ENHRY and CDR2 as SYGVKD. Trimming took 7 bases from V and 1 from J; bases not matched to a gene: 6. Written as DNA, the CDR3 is TGTGCCATCAATCCCTCAGGGGGCCAAGAGACCCAGTACTTC. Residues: CAINPSGGQETQYF.

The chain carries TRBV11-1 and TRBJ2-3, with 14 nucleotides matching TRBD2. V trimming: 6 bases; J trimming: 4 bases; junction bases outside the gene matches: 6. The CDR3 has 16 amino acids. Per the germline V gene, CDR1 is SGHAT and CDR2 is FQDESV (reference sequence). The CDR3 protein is CASSRRLAGGSDTQYF. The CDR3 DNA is TGTGCCAGCAGTAGAAGACTAGCGGGGGGGTCAGATACGCAGTATTTT.

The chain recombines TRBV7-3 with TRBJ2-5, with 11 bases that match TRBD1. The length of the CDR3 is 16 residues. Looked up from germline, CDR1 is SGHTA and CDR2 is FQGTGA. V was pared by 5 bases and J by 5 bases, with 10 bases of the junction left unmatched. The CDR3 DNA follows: TGTGCCAGCAGCCGTGGACAGGGGGCTCCTCGGGAGACCCAGTACTTC. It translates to CASSRGQGAPRETQYF. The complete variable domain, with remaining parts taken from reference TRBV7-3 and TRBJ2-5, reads GAGVSQTPSNKVTEKGKYVELRCDPISGHTALYWYRQSLGQGPEFLIYFQGTGAADDSGLPNDRFFAVRPEGSVSTLKIQRTERGDSAVYLCASSRGQGAPRETQYFGPGTRLLVL.

For the CDR3, the DNA is TGTGCCAGCAGTTTATCGGTCAGGTGGGAACAGGGAGCTTTCTTT. The encoded protein is CASSLSVRWEQGAFF. The chain employs TRBV27 and TRBJ1-1, with D perhaps matching TRBD1 (6 bases). The germline V gene encodes CDR1 MNHEY and CDR2 SMNVEV (reference sequence). The length of the CDR3 is 15 residues. The V and J ends lost 0 bases and 10 bases respectively, with 18 bases between them.

The chain's CDR3 is CASSEYQGQGETRYF. The CDR3 DNA sequence: TGTGCCAGCAGTGAATACCAAGGACAGGGAGAGACCCGGTACTTC. This chain joins TRBV25-1 and TRBJ2-7, with TRBD1 matching 8 bases. Germline V gene data show CDR1 as MGHDK and CDR2 as SYGVNS. Trimming removed 0 bases from V and 12 bases from J; junction bases left unmatched: 13. This CDR3 contains 15 residues.

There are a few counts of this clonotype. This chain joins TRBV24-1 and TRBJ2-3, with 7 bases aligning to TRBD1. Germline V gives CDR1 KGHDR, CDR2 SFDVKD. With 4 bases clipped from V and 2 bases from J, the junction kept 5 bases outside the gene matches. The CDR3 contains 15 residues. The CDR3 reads CATSEKGQITDTQYF. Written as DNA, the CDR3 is TGTGCCACCAGTGAAAAGGGACAGATCACAGATACGCAGTATTTT.

This CDR3 is CSAHPGDRDNEQFF. The CDR3 DNA is TGCAGTGCCCACCCCGGGGACAGAGACAATGAGCAGTTCTTC. The V call is TRBV20-1, the J call TRBJ2-1; 7 bases match TRBD1. Trimming removed 6 bases from V and 5 bases from J; junction bases left unmatched: 10. This CDR3 comprises 14 residues. Germline lookup yields CDR1 DFQATT and CDR2 SNEGSKA (reference sequence).

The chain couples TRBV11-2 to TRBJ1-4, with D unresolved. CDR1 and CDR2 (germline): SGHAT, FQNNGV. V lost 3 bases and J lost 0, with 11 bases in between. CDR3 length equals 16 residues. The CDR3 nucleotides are TGTGCCAGCAGCTTTGGGGTCCGATCAACTAATGAAAAACTGTTTTTT. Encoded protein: CASSFGVRSTNEKLFF. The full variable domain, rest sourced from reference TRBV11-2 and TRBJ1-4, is EAGVAQSPRYKIIEKRQSVAFWCNPISGHATLYWYQQILGQGPKLLIQFQNNGVVDDSQLPKDRFSAERLKGVDSTLKIQPAKLEDSAVYLCASSFGVRSTNEKLFFGSGTQLSVL.